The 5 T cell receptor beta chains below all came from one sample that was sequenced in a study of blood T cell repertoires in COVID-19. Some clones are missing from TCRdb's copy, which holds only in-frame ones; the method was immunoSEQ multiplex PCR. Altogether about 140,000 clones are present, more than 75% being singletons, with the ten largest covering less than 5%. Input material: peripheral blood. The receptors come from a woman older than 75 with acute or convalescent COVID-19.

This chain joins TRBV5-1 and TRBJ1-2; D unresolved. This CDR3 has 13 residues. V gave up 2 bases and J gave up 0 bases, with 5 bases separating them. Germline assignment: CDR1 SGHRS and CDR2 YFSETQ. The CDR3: CASSFGPNYGYTF. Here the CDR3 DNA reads TGCGCCAGCAGCTTCGGTCCTAACTATGGCTACACCTTC.

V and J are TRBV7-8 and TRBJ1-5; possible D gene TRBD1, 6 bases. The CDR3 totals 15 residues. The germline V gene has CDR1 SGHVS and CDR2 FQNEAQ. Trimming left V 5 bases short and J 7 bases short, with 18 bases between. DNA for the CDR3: TGTGCCAGCAGCACAATTACCGGGACAAGCCAGCCCCAGCATTTT. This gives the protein CASSTITGTSQPQHF.

The CDR3 coding sequence is TGTGCCAGCAGCCAAGGACTAACCGACAATGAGCAGTTCTTC. Translation: CASSQGLTDNEQFF. The chain links TRBV4-2 to TRBJ2-1, with D perhaps TRBD2 (5 bases). Trimming removed 1 base at V and 5 bases at J, with 9 bases between. Germline assignment: CDR1 LGHNA and CDR2 YNFKEQ. This CDR3 is built from 14 residues.

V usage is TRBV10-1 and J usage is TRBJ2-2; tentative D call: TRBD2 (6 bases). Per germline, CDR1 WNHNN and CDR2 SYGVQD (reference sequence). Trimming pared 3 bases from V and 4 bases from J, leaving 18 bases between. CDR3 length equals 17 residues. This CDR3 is CASSEKSGSGFTGELFF. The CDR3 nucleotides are TGCGCCAGCAGTGAAAAGTCTGGTAGCGGTTTCACCGGGGAGCTGTTTTTT.

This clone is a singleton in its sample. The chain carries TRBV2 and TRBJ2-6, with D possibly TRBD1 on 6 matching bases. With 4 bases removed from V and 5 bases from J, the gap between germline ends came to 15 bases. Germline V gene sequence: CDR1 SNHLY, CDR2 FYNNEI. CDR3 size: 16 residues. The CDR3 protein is CASSAGQRLRANVLTF. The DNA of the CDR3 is TGTGCCAGCAGTGCAGGACAGCGCCTCCGGGCCAACGTCCTGACTTTC.